Included here is one T cell receptor beta chain sequence, with context. This record belongs to a study of blood T cell repertoires in COVID-19. Original data processing: Estimates of nucleated cell counts were drawn from the amplification of reference gene primers. Using immunoSEQ multiplex PCR, the repertoire was profiled, and TCRdb retains in-frame clones only, with some absent. That table is the source of V, J and clone size, and D and trimming were worked out from the DNA. The sample includes hundreds of thousands of clones, over 75% of them seen just once. Deletions cut 3 bases from V and 8 bases from J, with 10 bases between. The CDR3 spans 12 residues.

The chain uses TRBV12-3 or TRBV12-4 and TRBJ1-2, with D possibly being TRBD1 (5 bases). Material for sequencing was peripheral blood. This receptor was obtained from a human donor in a cohort sampled during active COVID-19. CDR3 nucleotides: TGTGCCAGCAGTTTTTTTGCAGGGGGCTACACCTTC. Translation gives CASSFFAGGYTF.